This TCR beta chain was sequenced for a study of identical twins. Trimming stripped 5 bases from V and 1 base from J, with 8 bases between. Germline-derived CDR1 and CDR2 are SEHNR and FQNEAQ (reference sequence). The CDR3 has 13 residues. In this sample, this clonotype turned up a few times. TCRdb reanalysed the 5' RACE reads using MiXCR and keeps one entry per CDR3 protein. The sample gives about 790,000 distinct CDR3 sequences, around a sixth of which show up once; roughly 13% is in the top ten. Healthy Caucasians provided all donations. The same sample was also used in a study of T cells expressing NK-cell markers. From that study: Repertoire data for TCR beta were derived from sorted T cells (CD3+CD56+NKG2C+, CD3+CD56+NKG2C- and CD3+CD56-NKG2C+). Among eight sequenced donors, seven carried HCMV seropositivity while one was seronegative. In a few donors, dominant clonotypes made up about 25-60.1% of CD3+CD56-NKG2C+ cells.

The sequenced sample consisted of PBMCs. The V and J genes are TRBV7-9 and TRBJ2-5, with D unclear. This TCR derives from a woman aged 18-30 years in good health. For the CDR3, the DNA is TGTGCCAGCAGCCTCCCCTCCCAAGAGACCCAGTACTTC. This codes for CASSLPSQETQYF.